Described below is a single T cell receptor beta chain sequence and its context. This entry is derived from a study of coeliac disease. V was clipped by 7 bases and J by 9 bases; unmatched bases: 18. The CDR3 has 17 amino acids. Germline V CDR1 and CDR2: SGHRS, YFSETQ. Profiling relied on immunoSEQ multiplex PCR, and the TCRdb table lists in-frame clones only, not all of them. The sample yields roughly 4,100 clones, around three fifths seen once. The chain uses TRBV5-1 and TRBJ2-1; 11 nucleotides agree with TRBD2. What was sequenced was lymphocytes from the gut lamina propria. This receptor was identified in a woman in her 30s without celiac disease. The CDR3 protein is CASLPYGSGGASSEQFF. The CDR3 bases are TGCGCCAGCCTCCCATATGGTAGCGGGGGGGCCTCAAGTGAGCAGTTCTTC.